This paragraph reports one T cell receptor beta chain. This sample stems from a study of blood T cells in healthy people across ages. Overall study context: Capture via template switching afforded approximately one barcoded beta molecule per two T cells.

Trimming at V came to 0 bases and at J to 1 base, leaving 4 bases not matched to a gene. The V gene's germline CDR1 is SGHNT and CDR2 YYREEE (reference sequence). CDR3 size: 16 residues. With a J-beta primer mix and a sample-barcoded 5' primer, a second PCR ran roughly 6 to 12 cycles. Every cDNA molecule carried a tag from a template-switch adaptor bearing 12 random nucleotides. Paired-end reads containing CDR3 totaled no fewer than 2.5 million for each sample. TCRdb redid the calling of the 5' RACE reads with MiXCR, one entry per CDR3 protein. The sample lists around 800,000 distinct CDR3 sequences, around 43% occurring once. Healthy individuals of Caucasian origin from Russia, aged about 6 to 95, served as donors.

The V call is TRBV5-4, the J call TRBJ2-3; 8 positions match TRBD1. The TCR originated in a man aged 55 to 69 in good health. Sequenced material: blood. This CDR3 reads CASSLDPGQGTDTQYF. The CDR3, as DNA: TGTGCCAGCAGCTTGGATCCGGGACAGGGCACAGATACGCAGTATTTT.